This T cell receptor beta chain came from a study of patients and donors after allogeneic stem cell transplantation. Looked up from germline, CDR1 is LGHNA and CDR2 is YNFKEQ. The CDR3 is 13 amino acids. The V segment lost 3 bases and the J segment 5 bases; nucleotides outside the gene matches: 4. Each CDR3 protein is one row after TCRdb ran MiXCR on the RT-PCR reads. The table records roughly 12,000 distinct CDR3 sequences, roughly 24% of them present only once. The clonotype comes from a human donor who was either an allogeneic HSCT recipient or a stem cell or donor lymphocyte infusion donor (not recorded which). It is not recorded whose cells these are; they may come from a transplant donor. The genes are TRBV4-2 and TRBJ2-7, with TRBD1 matching over 7 bases. The specimen was blood, either unsorted or a sorted T cell fraction (not recorded which). The CDR3 is CASSQWTGNEQYF. CDR3 in DNA: TGTGCCAGCAGCCAGTGGACAGGCAACGAGCAGTACTTC.